Shown below are 21 T cell receptor beta chains from a single sample sequenced in a study of human T cells and chemical hapten exposure. Specified time point: patch test 1, 2 weeks after DPC sensitization. Treatment specified: therapeutic diphenylcyclopropenone sensitization with weekly scalp DPC. TCRdb called the RACE reads again in MiXCR, with one record for every CDR3 protein. The sample has approximately 82,000 distinct CDR3 sequences; approximately 12% are singletons. Sequencing was performed on whole blood, taken in connection with sensitization to the hapten diphenylcyclopropenone (DPC). These receptors were collected from a woman between 55 and 75 years old with alopecia areata. Some clones in this sample may be carry-over from other donors' samples.

The chain has TRBV12-3 or TRBV12-4 and TRBJ1-5; D gene uncertain. V gave up 3 bases and J gave up 8 bases, with 8 bases separating them. This CDR3 is 12 amino acids long. CDR3 coding DNA: TGTGCCAGCAGTTTTTCCGGGGAGCCCCAGCATTTT. It is translated as CASSFSGEPQHF.

The chain links TRBV20-1 to TRBJ2-7; weak D call: TRBD1 (7 bases). The CDR3 totals 16 residues. Deletions cut 3 bases from V and 2 bases from J, with 20 bases between. Germline V lookup: CDR1 DFQATT, CDR2 SNEGSKA (reference sequence). The CDR3 bases are TGCAGTGCTAGGCGAGACAGGGTCTGGGGGGCCTACGAGCAGTACTTC. Translation gives CSARRDRVWGAYEQYF.

The chain is built from TRBV9 and TRBJ1-6; a possible D gene is TRBD1 (6 bases). Trimming removed 4 bases from V and 7 bases from J, with 15 bases in between. The CDR3 covers 15 residues. Germline V CDR1 and CDR2: SGDLS, YYNGEE. The CDR3 loop reads CASSSTGTKNSPLHF. The CDR3 region has the DNA TGTGCCAGCAGCTCCACCGGGACAAAGAATTCACCCCTCCACTTT.

The rearrangement uses TRBV11-2 and TRBJ2-5; D call uncertain. The CDR3 is 16 amino acids. Germline CDR1 reads SGHAT; CDR2 reads FQNNGV. The V end lost 1 base, the J end lost 3 bases, and 15 bases lay between the germline ends. The CDR3 reads CASSLVRMGSEETQYF. The CDR3 DNA reads as TGTGCCAGCAGCTTAGTGCGGATGGGCAGTGAAGAGACCCAGTACTTC.

The rearrangement joins TRBV7-2 to TRBJ2-7; D is unresolved. Germline V gene sequence: CDR1 SGHTA, CDR2 FQGNSA. Trimming pared 4 bases from V and 0 bases from J, leaving 10 bases between. The CDR3 spans 14 residues. CDR3 loop: CASSSRIGSYEQYF. Written as DNA, the CDR3 is TGTGCCAGCAGCTCCCGGATAGGCTCCTACGAGCAGTACTTC. Full variable domain (outside the CDR3, taken from reference TRBV7-2 and TRBJ2-7): GAGVSQSPSNKVTEKGKDVELRCDPISGHTALYWYRQSLGQGLEFLIYFQGNSAPDKSGLPSDRFSAERTGGSVSTLTIQRTQQEDSAVYLCASSSRIGSYEQYFGPGTRLTVT.

The table lists this clonotype with a few counts. This chain uses TRBV10-3 with TRBJ2-3; D is uncertain. CDR3 length equals 12 residues. Trimming removed 3 bases at V and 8 bases at J, with 9 bases between. Looked up from germline, CDR1 is ENHRY and CDR2 is SYGVKD. CDR3 amino acids: CAISELVVTQYF. CDR3 nucleotide sequence: TGTGCCATCAGTGAATTGGTGGTTACGCAGTATTTT.

This chain links TRBV4-2 with TRBJ2-7; a possible D gene is TRBD2 (7 bases). The CDR3 runs 19 residues. Germline CDR1 reads LGHNA; CDR2 reads YNFKEQ. V lost 1 base to trimming and J lost 1 base, with 23 bases between them. The CDR3 spells CASSQGAGEPLGGSYEQYF. The CDR3 DNA reads as TGTGCCAGCAGCCAAGGGGCAGGGGAGCCCCTCGGGGGGTCCTACGAGCAGTACTTC.

This clonotype is deemed medium-sized (0.01 to 0.1%). This sequence joins TRBV7-6 and TRBJ2-3; 8 nucleotides line up with TRBD2. This CDR3 is built from 16 residues. V lost 5 bases and J lost 0; bases outside the gene matches: 7. In germline, CDR1 is SGHVS, CDR2 FNYEAQ. The CDR3: CASSPIAGISTDTQYF. The CDR3 DNA reads as TGTGCCAGCAGCCCGATAGCGGGAATTAGCACAGATACGCAGTATTTT. Full variable domain (outside the CDR3, taken from reference TRBV7-6 and TRBJ2-3): GAGVSQSPRYKVTKRGQDVALRCDPISGHVSLYWYRQALGQGPEFLTYFNYEAQQDKSGLPNDRFSAERPEGSISTLTIQRTEQRDSAMYRCASSPIAGISTDTQYFGPGTRLTVL.

Remarks on this clonotype: The junction and the germline gene differ at one end; a read error may be behind it. The CDR3, as DNA: TGCAGCGTGGAAGAGAACACTGAAGCTTTCTTT. This codes for CSVEENTEAFF. The chain combines TRBV29-1 with TRBJ1-1; no reliable D call. Germline-derived CDR1 and CDR2 are SQVTM and ANQGSEA. This CDR3 has 11 residues.

J is TRBJ2-7 and V is TRBV5-1; 7 positions agree with TRBD2. V shed 1 base, J shed 0 bases, and the junction held 4 bases outside the gene matches. The CDR3 consists of 15 residues. Germline V gene data show CDR1 as SGHRS and CDR2 as YFSETQ. As DNA, the CDR3 is TGCGCCAGCAGCTTGACGGGGGGATTCTCCTACGAGCAGTACTTC. It is translated as CASSLTGGFSYEQYF.

There are a few counts of this clonotype. The rearrangement links TRBV5-1 to TRBJ2-5, with no clear D. In germline, CDR1 is SGHRS, CDR2 YFSETQ. Trimming pared 4 bases from V and 3 bases from J, leaving 16 bases between. The CDR3 sequence is 15 residues long. The CDR3 region has the DNA TGCGCCAGCAGCCCGGCAGCAGTTTGGGAAGAGACCCAGTACTTC. Protein product: CASSPAAVWEETQYF. The full variable domain, completed using reference TRBV5-1 and TRBJ2-5, is KAGVTQTPRYLIKTRGQQVTLSCSPISGHRSVSWYQQTPGQGLQFLFEYFSETQRNKGNFPGRFSGRQFSNSRSEMNVSTLELGDSALYLCASSPAAVWEETQYFGPGTRLLVL.

This chain joins TRBV29-1 and TRBJ2-7; D might be TRBD1 (6 bases). Deletions cut 2 bases from V and 2 bases from J, with 13 bases between. The germline V gene encodes CDR1 SQVTM and CDR2 ANQGSEA. This CDR3 region has 14 residues. The CDR3 loop reads CSVESQGPTYEQYF. The CDR3 DNA is TGCAGCGTTGAAAGCCAGGGGCCCACCTACGAGCAGTACTTC.

This clonotype was observed at least ten times. V usage is TRBV18 and J usage is TRBJ1-2; no clear D gene. This CDR3 contains 16 residues. Trimming pared 3 bases from V and 3 bases from J, leaving 17 bases between. Per germline, CDR1 KGHSH and CDR2 LQKENI. The CDR3 bases are TGTGCCAGCTCACCCTTTGAAATGGGATCCGACTATGGCTACACCTTC. It encodes CASSPFEMGSDYGYTF.

This clonotype has a handful of counts. The chain carries TRBV25-1 and TRBJ2-7, with a possible D match to TRBD2 (6 bases). Trimming pared 6 bases from V and 2 bases from J, leaving 14 bases between. This CDR3 has 14 amino acids. Germline CDR1 MGHDK, CDR2 SYGVNS. The CDR3 nucleotides are TGTGCCAGCAGGAGCGGGTACAGGCCCTACGAGCAGTACTTC. Its translation: CASRSGYRPYEQYF.

The chain joins TRBV7-2 to TRBJ1-4; TRBD1 is a possible D gene (6 bases). The CDR3 contains 14 residues. Germline V gives CDR1 SGHTA, CDR2 FQGNSA. V shed 5 bases and J shed 5 bases, with 12 bases lying between them. CDR3 residues: CASSPTGRNEKLFF. As DNA, the CDR3 is TGTGCCAGCAGCCCGACAGGAAGAAATGAAAAACTGTTTTTT.

This clonotype was recorded at least ten times. V usage is TRBV5-1 and J usage is TRBJ1-6, with D possibly being TRBD1 (6 bases). The CDR3 contains 14 residues. Germline V gives CDR1 SGHRS, CDR2 YFSETQ. Trimming took off 3 bases at V and 4 bases at J, with 8 bases between the two ends. The CDR3 reads CASSSGQYNSPLHF. In nucleotides, the CDR3 is TGCGCCAGCAGCTCGGGACAATATAATTCACCCCTCCACTTT.

This clonotype was seen more than once but under ten times. The chain joins TRBV2 to TRBJ2-1; 15 bases align to TRBD2. This CDR3 has 17 amino acids. CDR1 is SNHLY and CDR2 is FYNNEI in the germline V gene. Germline trimming cut 5 bases from V and 2 bases from J; bases unmatched to any gene: 4. The CDR3 bases are TGTGCCAGCAGTTCGGGACTAGCGGGGGGTACCTACAATGAGCAGTTCTTC. Translated, it gives CASSSGLAGGTYNEQFF.

This CDR3 reads CASSQSMTGSTNTEAFF. The CDR3 coding sequence is TGTGCCAGCAGCCAATCCATGACAGGGTCCACGAACACTGAAGCTTTCTTT. The rearrangement links TRBV3-1 to TRBJ1-1, with 7 bases fitting TRBD1. CDR1 and CDR2 from the germline V gene are LGHDT and YNNKEL (reference sequence). J lost 1 base, V lost 2 bases, and 10 bases had no gene match. The CDR3 contains 17 residues.

The chain combines TRBV20-1 with TRBJ2-1; D unclear. Trimming shortened V by 5 bases and J by 7 bases, and 18 bases separated the two germline ends. The germline gives CDR1 DFQATT, CDR2 SNEGSKA (reference sequence). This CDR3 is built from 14 residues. CDR3 DNA sequence: TGCAGTGCTCGAAACCTCCATGGGGAAAATGAGCAGTTCTTC. Its protein product is CSARNLHGENEQFF.

V usage is TRBV20-1 and J usage is TRBJ1-5; D is uncertain. The length of the CDR3 is 12 residues. Germline CDR1 reads DFQATT; CDR2 reads SNEGSKA (reference sequence). V dropped 5 bases and J dropped 7 bases, with 12 bases sitting between them. CDR3 bases: TGCAGTGCTCAGACGGCTACGCAGCCCCAGCATTTT. It yields the protein CSAQTATQPQHF.

The chain joins TRBV29-1 to TRBJ2-2, with D hard to call. This CDR3 is 11 amino acids long. V gave up 6 bases and J gave up 8 bases, with 10 bases separating them. Germline V gene sequence: CDR1 SQVTM, CDR2 ANQGSEA. CDR3 loop: CSVRALGELFF. CDR3 sequence (DNA): TGCAGCGTAAGGGCCTTGGGGGAGCTGTTTTTT.